Reported below is one T cell receptor beta chain. The data derive from a study of cytomegalovirus exposure and HLA in healthy donors. 13 Jbeta primers and 60 Vbeta primers were used for the PCR. Profiling relied on immunoSEQ multiplex PCR, and the TCRdb table lists in-frame clones only, not all of them. Found here are 85,000 to 100,000 clones, around four fifths of them singletons; the top ten hold about 7%. V was clipped by 4 bases and J by 4 bases; unmatched bases: 3. The CDR3 consists of 14 residues. Germline CDR1 is SGHTS and CDR2 is YDEGEE. The chain is built from TRBV5-8 and TRBJ1-1, with 11 positions matching TRBD1. This receptor was taken from a man aged 50 to 60 in good health and CMV-seropositive. Specimen: PBMCs. The CDR3 DNA follows: TGTGCCAGCAGCCGCGGGACAGGGGGCACTGAAGCTTTCTTT. Its protein is CASSRGTGGTEAFF.